The source of this T cell receptor (beta chain) is a study of T-cell memory formation after mild COVID-19. Study in general: Most TCR clusters belonged to a single donor. Study-level results: CD4+ bias marked clones expanding day 15 to 37, unlike balanced contracting clones.

5'RACE with constant-segment primers yielded barcoded, UMI-tagged TCR alpha and TCR beta cDNA libraries. TCRdb recomputed calls from the 5' RACE reads with MiXCR, one row per CDR3 protein. The data show roughly 150,000 distinct CDR3 sequences, approximately 25% seen once. Turning to this clonotype: Its antigen remains unidentified.

Germline lookup yields CDR1 KGHSY and CDR2 FQNENV. This CDR3 has 13 amino acids. Between the trimmed V and J ends, which lost 5 bases and 5 bases, there was a span of 12 bases. The rearrangement uses TRBV16 and TRBJ1-1; D remains unclear. The source material was PBMCs or a T cell subset sorted from them (not recorded which). The source is an adult woman who had mild COVID-19 (a few samples of this study predate the infection). Cell type and time point are not known. DNA for the CDR3: TGTGCCAGCAGCTCCCACTCGAGGACTGAAGCTTTCTTT. As protein: CASSSHSRTEAFF.